A single sample is the source of the 26 T cell receptor beta chains below, sequenced in a study of response to subunit inactivated influenza vaccine. Using its own MiXCR run on the RT-PCR reads, TCRdb lists one record per CDR3 protein. Of 450,000 to 600,000 distinct CDR3 sequences in the sample, 7.5% to 8.5% are singletons; the top ten hold 10% to 15%. The input for sequencing was PBMCs from blood, taken approximately 25 months after vaccination. These receptors came from a man in his fifties or sixties who received an inactivated influenza vaccine.

The chain links TRBV3-1 to TRBJ2-7; D unclear. Germline loops: CDR1 LGHDT, CDR2 YNNKEL (reference sequence). This CDR3 is built from 14 residues. Trimming removed 0 bases at V and 7 bases at J, with 13 bases between. The CDR3 loop is CASSQDRLTLEQYF. The CDR3 nucleotides are TGTGCCAGCAGCCAAGACAGGCTTACCCTTGAGCAGTACTTC.

The chain employs TRBV20-1 and TRBJ2-6; D possibly matches TRBD1 or TRBD2 (5 bases each). There are 18 residues in the CDR3. Trimming removed 5 bases at V and 1 base at J, with 21 bases between. Germline values: CDR1 DFQATT, CDR2 SNEGSKA (reference sequence). CDR3 DNA sequence: TGCAGTGCTGCCCACTCGGGACGGGCCTCTTCTGGGGCCAACGTCCTGACTTTC. Amino acids: CSAAHSGRASSGANVLTF.

This clonotype was seen repeatedly, ten times or more. The chain has TRBV9 and TRBJ2-3; 11 bases are shared with TRBD1. Germline values: CDR1 SGDLS, CDR2 YYNGEE. Trimming at V came to 0 bases and at J to 4 bases, leaving 4 bases not matched to a gene. The CDR3 contains 16 residues. Here the CDR3 reads CASSVEDRGRSDTQYF. CDR3 DNA: TGTGCCAGCAGCGTAGAGGACAGGGGGCGATCAGATACGCAGTATTTT.

The chain combines TRBV11-2 with TRBJ2-7; D is unclear. The germline V gene has CDR1 SGHAT and CDR2 FQNNGV. Trimming removed 2 bases from V and 3 bases from J, with 8 bases in between. The CDR3 consists of 13 residues. CDR3 region: CASSLNGYYEQYF. Written as DNA, the CDR3 is TGTGCCAGCAGCTTAAACGGATACTACGAGCAGTACTTC. Looking up the rest from reference TRBV11-2 and TRBJ2-7 gives the full variable domain: EAGVAQSPRYKIIEKRQSVAFWCNPISGHATLYWYQQILGQGPKLLIQFQNNGVVDDSQLPKDRFSAERLKGVDSTLKIQPAKLEDSAVYLCASSLNGYYEQYFGPGTRLTVT.

This clonotype was recorded many times. The rearrangement links TRBV20-1 to TRBJ2-5; the D gene is possibly TRBD1 (6 bases). CDR3 length: 13 residues. From germline, CDR1 is DFQATT and CDR2 SNEGSKA (reference sequence). The ends were cut back, 1 base at V and 3 bases at J, with 9 bases in the middle. CDR3 nucleotides: TGCAGTGCTAGAGGCTGGACAGAAGAGACCCAGTACTTC. Amino acids: CSARGWTEETQYF.

This clonotype was seen a few times. CDR3 residues: CSARPTSGTLYEQYF. For the CDR3, the DNA is TGCAGTGCTAGGCCTACTAGCGGGACACTGTACGAGCAGTACTTC. The chain couples TRBV20-1 to TRBJ2-7; 10 bases line up with TRBD2. The V gene end was trimmed by 3 bases and the J gene end by 4 bases; junction bases not matched to a gene: 9. Looked up from germline, CDR1 is DFQATT and CDR2 is SNEGSKA (reference sequence). The CDR3 is 15 amino acids.

This clonotype was counted many times. The chain has TRBV5-1 and TRBJ2-7; possible D gene TRBD2, 6 bases. The V gene's germline CDR1 is SGHRS and CDR2 YFSETQ. Trimming left V 6 bases short and J 7 bases short, with 20 bases between. The length of the CDR3 is 14 residues. DNA of the CDR3: TGCGCCAGCAACGACCAATCTAGCGTCGGGGAGCAGTACTTC. Translated, it gives CASNDQSSVGEQYF.

This clonotype has at least ten counts. The rearrangement links TRBV20-1 to TRBJ1-1; D is perhaps TRBD1 (5 bases). V lost 3 bases and J 1 base, leaving 12 bases between the germline ends. This CDR3 is built from 14 residues. Germline-derived CDR1 and CDR2 are DFQATT and SNEGSKA (reference sequence). The CDR3: CSASRGSSNTEAFF. CDR3 nucleotide sequence: TGCAGTGCTAGTCGGGGCAGCTCGAACACTGAAGCTTTCTTT.

This rearrangement joins TRBV30 to TRBJ2-5; 14 nucleotides agree with TRBD2. This CDR3 is 15 amino acids long. V was pared by 5 bases and J by 4 bases, with 6 bases of the junction left unmatched. The germline CDR1 and CDR2 sequences are GTSNPN and SVGIG (reference sequence). The CDR3 protein is CAWRTGTSGRETQYF. The CDR3 DNA reads as TGTGCCTGGCGTACCGGGACTAGCGGGAGAGAGACCCAGTACTTC. Full variable domain (missing parts from reference TRBV30 and TRBJ2-5): SQTIHQWPATLVQPVGSPLSLECTVEGTSNPNLYWYRQAAGRGLQLLFYSVGIGQISSEVPQNLSASRPQDRQFILSSKKLLLSDSGFYLCAWRTGTSGRETQYFGPGTRLLVL.

This clonotype turned up a few times. V gene TRBV5-1 combines with J gene TRBJ2-3; D is undetermined. The CDR3 sequence is 14 residues long. The germline gives CDR1 SGHRS, CDR2 YFSETQ. V lost 4 bases and J 1 base, leaving 10 bases between the germline ends. CDR3 in amino acids: CASSPFAGTDTQYF. CDR3 in DNA: TGCGCCAGCAGCCCCTTTGCGGGCACAGATACGCAGTATTTT.

This clonotype was seen repeatedly, ten times or more. This chain connects TRBV7-9 to TRBJ1-4; D unclear. V gave up 2 bases and J gave up 6 bases, with 10 bases separating them. Germline-derived CDR1 and CDR2 are SEHNR and FQNEAQ (reference sequence). The CDR3 loop spans 14 amino acids. The CDR3 coding sequence is TGTGCCAGCAGCTTACGATGGCAGGATGAAAAACTGTTTTTT. Protein product: CASSLRWQDEKLFF.

Ten or more counts support this clonotype. The chain has TRBV28 and TRBJ1-2, with a tentative D call TRBD1 (5 bases). Trimming removed 4 bases at V and 3 bases at J, with 9 bases between. Per the germline V gene, CDR1 is MDHEN and CDR2 is SYDVKM. The CDR3 extends over 13 amino acids. CDR3 in DNA: TGTGCCAGCAGTTGGGACGGGGACTATGGCTACACCTTC. It codes for CASSWDGDYGYTF.

J is TRBJ2-1 and V is TRBV25-1; 9 bases agree with TRBD2. Looked up from germline, CDR1 is MGHDK and CDR2 is SYGVNS. The CDR3 spans 15 residues. The V segment lost 7 bases and the J segment 0 bases; nucleotides outside the gene matches: 4. The CDR3 nucleotides are TGTGCCAGCAAAAGCGGGGGGAGCTCCTACAATGAGCAGTTCTTC. Protein sequence: CASKSGGSSYNEQFF.

The chain couples TRBV19 to TRBJ1-2, with 9 bases identical to TRBD1. Germline assignment: CDR1 LNHDA and CDR2 SQIVND (reference sequence). Losses at the gene ends were 10 bases for V and 4 bases for J; bases not matched to a gene: 10. CDR3 length equals 14 residues. The CDR3 protein is CATVPGQGGYGYTF. The CDR3 DNA reads as TGTGCCACCGTCCCGGGACAGGGTGGCTATGGCTACACCTTC. Based on the CDR3 plus reference TRBV19 and TRBJ1-2, the full variable domain is DGGITQSPKYLFRKEGQNVTLSCEQNLNHDAMYWYRQDPGQGLRLIYYSQIVNDFQKGDIAEGYSVSREKKESFPLTVTSAQKNPTAFYLCATVPGQGGYGYTFGSGTRLTVV.

This clonotype occurred many times. The V call is TRBV20-1, the J call TRBJ2-3; the match to TRBD2 covers 10 bases. Germline trimming cut 0 bases from V and 6 bases from J; bases unmatched to any gene: 9. Looked up from germline, CDR1 is DFQATT and CDR2 is SNEGSKA (reference sequence). The CDR3 spans 16 residues. The DNA of the CDR3 is TGCAGTGCTAGAGATGTACTAGCGGGATTCGGTGATACGCAGTATTTT. The encoded protein is CSARDVLAGFGDTQYF.

This chain connects TRBV7-9 to TRBJ2-1, with 11 bases identical to TRBD2. J lost 0 bases, V lost 8 bases, and 6 bases had no gene match. The germline CDR1 and CDR2 sequences are SEHNR and FQNEAQ (reference sequence). The CDR3 loop spans 16 amino acids. The CDR3 here is CASRPGLADSYNEQFF. The CDR3, as DNA: TGTGCCAGCCGCCCGGGACTAGCGGACTCCTACAATGAGCAGTTCTTC.

This rearrangement joins TRBV15 to TRBJ2-7, with D perhaps assigned TRBD1 or TRBD2 (6 bases each). Germline V lookup: CDR1 LNHNV, CDR2 YYDKDF (reference sequence). The CDR3 loop spans 16 amino acids. The germline V and J ends were trimmed by 3 bases and 0 bases, with 15 bases remaining between them. As DNA, the CDR3 is TGTGCCACCAGCAGTAAAGGGGGAGGCTCCTCCTACGAGCAGTACTTC. As protein: CATSSKGGGSSYEQYF.

This rearrangement joins TRBV7-6 to TRBJ2-5; D is uncertain. Germline-derived CDR1 and CDR2 are SGHVS and FNYEAQ. The CDR3 is made up of 15 amino acids. V shed 1 base and J shed 2 bases, with 11 bases lying between them. The CDR3 is CASSLDGQDQETQYF. The CDR3 DNA is TGTGCCAGCAGCTTAGACGGCCAGGATCAAGAGACCCAGTACTTC.

This clonotype was counted only a few times. This chain uses TRBV6-2 or TRBV6-3 with TRBJ2-2, with 8 positions matching TRBD1. Trimming at V came to 5 bases and at J to 2 bases, leaving 19 bases not matched to a gene. The length of the CDR3 is 20 residues. CDR1 is MNHEY and CDR2 is SVGEGT in the germline V gene. The CDR3 nucleotides are TGTGCCAGCAGTCAGAGAAGATATGGACAGGGTTTTTTTAACACCGGGGAGCTGTTTTTT. It specifies CASSQRRYGQGFFNTGELFF.

The chain carries TRBV13 and TRBJ2-2; 8 bases are a match to TRBD1. CDR1 PRHDT and CDR2 FYEKMQ come from the germline V gene (reference sequence). The CDR3 is 16 amino acids. After removal of 5 bases from V and 1 base from J, the junction contained 6 bases not matched to a gene. For the CDR3, the DNA is TGTGCCAGCAGCGTCCGCAGGGGGCTGAACACCGGGGAGCTGTTTTTT. The encoded protein is CASSVRRGLNTGELFF.

The chain links TRBV10-3 to TRBJ1-5; D uncertain. V was clipped by 6 bases and J by 3 bases, with 9 bases between them. CDR3 length equals 13 residues. Germline-derived CDR1 and CDR2 are ENHRY and SYGVKD. The CDR3 loop is CAISREHNQPQHF. The DNA of the CDR3 is TGTGCCATCAGCCGAGAGCACAATCAGCCCCAGCATTTT.

This clonotype has only a few counts. The chain has TRBV25-1 and TRBJ1-2, with 11 positions matching TRBD1. CDR3 size: 15 residues. The junction had 12 bases not matched to a gene; V was cut back by 8 bases and J by 7 bases. Germline-derived CDR1 and CDR2 are MGHDK and SYGVNS. The CDR3 loop reads CASFPGQGVPGGYTF. The CDR3 nucleotides are TGTGCCAGCTTCCCGGGACAGGGGGTTCCGGGTGGCTACACCTTC.

This clonotype showed up many times. This chain uses TRBV2 with TRBJ1-4, with a tentative D call TRBD1 (6 bases). The germline V and J ends were trimmed by 6 bases and 0 bases, with 11 bases remaining between them. The CDR3 consists of 15 residues. Germline values: CDR1 SNHLY, CDR2 FYNNEI. This CDR3 is CASRIRQATNEKLFF. The CDR3, as DNA: TGTGCCAGCAGAATACGACAGGCAACTAATGAAAAACTGTTTTTT.

In the case of this clonotype: At one boundary the junction diverges from the germline segment, which might be a read error. The rearrangement links TRBV14 to TRBJ2-6; 8 bases are shared with TRBD2. CDR1 is SGHDN, CDR2 FVKESK, per germline. This CDR3 is built from 24 residues. CDR3: CASMKMSGSSRLFTSKAGANVLSF. Here the CDR3 DNA reads TGTGCCAGCATGAAGATGAGCGGGAGTTCCCGACTATTCACCTCAAAGGCTGGGGCCAACGTCCTGAGTTTC.

This clonotype occurred a few times. The genes are TRBV9 and TRBJ2-3; D unclear. The V gene's germline CDR1 is SGDLS and CDR2 YYNGEE. V shed 0 bases and J shed 2 bases, with 7 bases lying between them. The CDR3 contains 14 residues. Here the CDR3 DNA reads TGTGCCAGCAGCGTAGGTATGTCCACAGATACGCAGTATTTT. Amino acid sequence: CASSVGMSTDTQYF. Full variable domain (rest looked up from reference TRBV9 and TRBJ2-3): DSGVTQTPKHLITATGQRVTLRCSPRSGDLSVYWYQQSLDQGLQFLIQYYNGEERAKGNILERFSAQQFPDLHSELNLSSLELGDSALYFCASSVGMSTDTQYFGPGTRLTVL.

This clonotype has just a few counts. This chain joins TRBV6-1 and TRBJ2-1; 8 bases are shared with TRBD1. V shed 6 bases and J 0 bases; nucleotides not matched to a gene: 4. CDR1 and CDR2 from the germline V gene are MNHNS and SASEGT. The CDR3 spans 15 residues. DNA of the CDR3: TGTGCCAGCAGGAGAGACAGGGGCTCCTACAATGAGCAGTTCTTC. This codes for CASRRDRGSYNEQFF.